The T cell receptor beta chain under discussion was sequenced for a study of cytomegalovirus exposure and HLA in healthy donors. Looking at the study overall: Genotyping of more than 300 donors showed that around 85% belonged to the Caucasian-associated ancestry cluster. General study findings and limits: Listed as cytomegalovirus-associated were 150 or so TCR beta chains. Earlier analysis looked at TCR beta V segments, and most were productive about 87% or about 30% of the time.

Of note for this clone: Its antigen is not known.

This CDR3 comprises 16 residues. Germline CDR1 and CDR2: ENHRY and SYGVKD. Trimming stripped 0 bases from V and 5 bases from J, with 16 bases between. Amplification used 60 Vbeta primers and 13 Jbeta primers. The method was immunoSEQ multiplex PCR; TCRdb's version includes in-frame clones alone and lacks a portion of them. The sample includes under 200,000 clones, approximately 85% of them seen just once. The TCR was taken from a woman between 50 and 59 years old in good health and CMV-seronegative. The material sequenced was PBMCs. V and J are TRBV10-3 and TRBJ2-5; perhaps TRBD1 as D (6 bases). CDR3 nucleotide sequence: TGTGCCATCAGTGAGTCGACTCAGGGGAATTGGGAGACCCAGTACTTC. Translating it yields CAISESTQGNWETQYF.